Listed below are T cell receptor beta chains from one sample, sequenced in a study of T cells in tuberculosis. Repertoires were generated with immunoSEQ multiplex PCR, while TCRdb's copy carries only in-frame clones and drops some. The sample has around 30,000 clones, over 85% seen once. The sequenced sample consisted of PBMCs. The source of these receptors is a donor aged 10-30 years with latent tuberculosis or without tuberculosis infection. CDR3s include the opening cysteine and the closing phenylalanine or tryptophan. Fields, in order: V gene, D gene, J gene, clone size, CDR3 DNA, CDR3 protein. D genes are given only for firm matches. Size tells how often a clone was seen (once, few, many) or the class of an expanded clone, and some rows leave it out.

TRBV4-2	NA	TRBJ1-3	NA	TGTGCCAGCAGCCAAGATCCAGGGACTACCTCTGGAAACACCATATATTTT	CASSQDPGTTSGNTIYF
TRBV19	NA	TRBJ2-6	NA	TGTGCCAGTAAGGAGACCAGGGCGTATGGGGCCAACGTCCTGACTTTC	CASKETRAYGANVLTF
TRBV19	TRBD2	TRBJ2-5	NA	TGTGCCAGTAGTATAGAGGCTAGCGGGAGGGGTCGTGAGACCCAGTACTTC	CASSIEASGRGRETQYF
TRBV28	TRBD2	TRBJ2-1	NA	TGTGCCAGCAGCACTTTAGCGGGAGGTGTCAATGAGCAGTTCTTC	CASSTLAGGVNEQFF
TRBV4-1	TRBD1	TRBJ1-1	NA	TGCGCCAGCAGCCAAGACAGGGGGGCCACTGAAGCTTTCTTT	CASSQDRGATEAFF
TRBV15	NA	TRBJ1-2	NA	TGTGCCACCAGCAGAGACAGGGTATTAGTTATGGGCTACACCTTC	CATSRDRVLVMGYTF
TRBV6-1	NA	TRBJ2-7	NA	TGTGCCAGCAGTGAATTGATTGGGAGTCCCTACGAGCAGTACTTC	CASSELIGSPYEQYF
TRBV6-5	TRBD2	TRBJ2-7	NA	TGTGCCAGCAGTTACTCTGGGACTACCCTCTACGAGCAGTACTTC	CASSYSGTTLYEQYF
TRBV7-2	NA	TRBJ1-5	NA	TGTGCCAGCAGCTTAGCTCCAAACAATCAGCCCCAGCATTTT	CASSLAPNNQPQHF
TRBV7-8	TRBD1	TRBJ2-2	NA	TGTGCCAGCAGCTCATCCCCGTGGACAGGGCGTTCCGGGGAGCTGTTTTTT	CASSSSPWTGRSGELFF
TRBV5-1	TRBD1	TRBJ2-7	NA	TGCGCCAGCAGCGTACAGGGGGCCTCCTACGAGCAGTACTTC	CASSVQGASYEQYF
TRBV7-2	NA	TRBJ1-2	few	TGTGCCAGCAGCTTAGCGTACGGTAACTATGGCTACACCTTC	CASSLAYGNYGYTF
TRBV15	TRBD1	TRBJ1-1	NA	TGTGCCACCCGGTGGACAGGGAGGAACACTGAAGCTTTCTTT	CATRWTGRNTEAFF
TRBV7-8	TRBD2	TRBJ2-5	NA	TGTGCCAGCAGCTTAAATTTGGCTAGTAGGGGACTAGGAGAGACCCAGTACTTC	CASSLNLASRGLGETQYF
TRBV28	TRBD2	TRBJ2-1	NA	TGTGCCAGCAGTTTGACTAGCGCGAACAATGAGCAGTTCTTC	CASSLTSANNEQFF
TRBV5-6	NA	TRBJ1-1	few	TGTGCCAGCAGCTTGAATTGGGGAGCTGAAGCTTTCTTT	CASSLNWGAEAFF
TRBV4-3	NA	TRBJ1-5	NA	TGCGCCAGCAGCCCAGGGCGGGGGAGGTGGGATCAGCCCCAGCATTTT	CASSPGRGRWDQPQHF
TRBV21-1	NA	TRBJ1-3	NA	TGTGCCAGCAGAGACAGACCCTCTGGAAACACCATATATTTT	CASRDRPSGNTIYF
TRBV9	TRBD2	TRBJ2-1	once	TGTGCCAGCAGTGAGACTAGCGGGAGTTTCTACAATGAGCAGTTCTTC	CASSETSGSFYNEQFF
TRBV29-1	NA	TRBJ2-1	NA	TGCAGCGCCCAGGTTAATGAGCAGTTCTTC	CSAQVNEQFF
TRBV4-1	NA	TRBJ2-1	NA	TGCGCCAGCAGCCAAGATTCCGAGTATGAGCAGTTCTTC	CASSQDSEYEQFF
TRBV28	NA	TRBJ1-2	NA	TGTGCCAGCAGTCAAGGGGGATACGGCTACACCTTC	CASSQGGYGYTF
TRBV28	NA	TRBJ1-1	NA	TGTGCCAGCAGCCCTCATTCGTTAGGGGGCACTGAAGCTTTCTTT	CASSPHSLGGTEAFF
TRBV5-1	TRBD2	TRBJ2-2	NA	TGCGCCAGCAGCAGCGGGGGGGCCGGCACCGGGGAGCTGTTTTTT	CASSSGGAGTGELFF
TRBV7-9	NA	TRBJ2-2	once	TGTGCCAGCAGCTTTTTGGCACAGAACACCGGGGAGCTGTTTTTT	CASSFLAQNTGELFF
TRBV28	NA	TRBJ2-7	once	TGTGCCAGCAGTTTAAGGCGGGACTCCTACGAGCAGTACTTC	CASSLRRDSYEQYF